The 15 T cell receptor beta chains reported below all come from one sample, sequenced in a study of T cell changes during pregnancy in multiple sclerosis. Here immunoSEQ multiplex PCR was the method, and the copy in TCRdb shows in-frame clones only, minus some. The table lists roughly 46,000 clones, 94% of them singletons, with approximately 4.2% in the top ten. Here the sequenced sample was CD8+ T cells from peripheral blood mononuclear cells, taken in the first trimester of pregnancy. The receptors were gathered from a female donor with multiple sclerosis, enrolled in a pregnancy study.

The chain uses TRBV27 and TRBJ2-2; D is unclear. This CDR3 is built from 14 residues. Germline CDR1 reads MNHEY; CDR2 reads SMNVEV (reference sequence). V was clipped by 5 bases and J by 4 bases, with 11 bases between them. Written as DNA, the CDR3 is TGTGCCAGCAGTCCACAACCAATCACCGGGGAGCTGTTTTTT. Protein product: CASSPQPITGELFF.

The rearrangement uses TRBV6-6 and TRBJ1-1; D unclear. CDR1 MNHNY and CDR2 SVGAGI come from the germline V gene (reference sequence). The V end lost 2 bases, the J end lost 6 bases, and 7 bases lay between the germline ends. This CDR3 region has 12 residues. The CDR3 reads CASSYPFSEAFF. CDR3 in DNA: TGTGCCAGCAGTTACCCTTTCTCTGAAGCTTTCTTT.

The CDR3 bases are TGCAGCGTCGTAAACCTGACAGGAGCGAACACCGGGGAGCTGTTTTTT. Translation: CSVVNLTGANTGELFF. This chain connects TRBV29-1 to TRBJ2-2; weak D call: TRBD1 (6 bases). Looked up from germline, CDR1 is SQVTM and CDR2 is ANQGSEA. V lost 6 bases and J lost 0, with 17 bases in between. This CDR3 region has 16 residues.

The rearrangement links TRBV19 to TRBJ2-3; D is perhaps TRBD2 (6 bases). The CDR3 is made up of 16 amino acids. Germline V gene data show CDR1 as LNHDA and CDR2 as SQIVND (reference sequence). V dropped 5 bases and J dropped 1 base, with 16 bases sitting between them. For the CDR3, the DNA is TGTGCCAGTAGTCCTGGGACTTCTCCCCGCACAGATACGCAGTATTTT. Translating gives CASSPGTSPRTDTQYF.

This clone has just one count. This chain joins TRBV5-1 and TRBJ2-7, with a tentative D call TRBD1 (5 bases). Trimming stripped 1 base from V and 2 bases from J, with 13 bases between. Germline assignment: CDR1 SGHRS and CDR2 YFSETQ. The CDR3 has 15 residues. The CDR3 coding sequence is TGCGCCAGCAGCTTGAAGCCGGAACAGGCCTACGAGCAGTACTTC. This codes for CASSLKPEQAYEQYF.

This chain uses TRBV27 with TRBJ1-5, with 7 bases matching TRBD1. CDR1 is MNHEY and CDR2 is SMNVEV in the germline V gene (reference sequence). The V segment lost 3 bases and the J segment 6 bases; nucleotides outside the gene matches: 5. The CDR3 runs to 14 residues. As DNA, the CDR3 is TGTGCCAGCAGTTTTACAGGGGTAAGTCAGCCCCAGCATTTT. Protein sequence: CASSFTGVSQPQHF.

This rearrangement joins TRBV2 to TRBJ2-5; unclear D gene. Germline values: CDR1 SNHLY, CDR2 FYNNEI. The CDR3 consists of 12 residues. Trimming shortened V by 6 bases and J by 1 base, and 6 bases separated the two germline ends. DNA of the CDR3: TGTGCCAGCAGGGGCAGCCAAGAGACCCAGTACTTC. Encoded protein: CASRGSQETQYF.

The chain combines TRBV27 with TRBJ1-3; no clear D. Deletions cut 6 bases from V and 2 bases from J, with 8 bases between. This CDR3 region has 13 residues. In germline, CDR1 is MNHEY, CDR2 SMNVEV (reference sequence). CDR3 sequence (DNA): TGTGCCAGCAGGGCTGTTACTGGAAACACCATATATTTT. It specifies CASRAVTGNTIYF.

This chain links TRBV28 with TRBJ2-1, with 7 bases aligning to TRBD1. V lost 6 bases, J lost 7 bases, and 12 bases stayed unmatched. This CDR3 contains 15 residues. Germline values: CDR1 MDHEN, CDR2 SYDVKM. The CDR3 nucleotides read TGTGCCAGCAGACCCGACAGGGTGGTCGGGAATGAGCAGTTCTTC. It translates to CASRPDRVVGNEQFF. The full variable domain, in which reference TRBV28 and TRBJ2-1 provide the parts outside the CDR3, is DVKVTQSSRYLVKRTGEKVFLECVQDMDHENMFWYRQDPGLGLRLIYFSYDVKMKEKGDIPEGYSVSREKKERFSLILESASTNQTSMYLCASRPDRVVGNEQFFGPGTRLTVL.

This clone came up once. The gene calls are TRBV28 and TRBJ2-3; 7 bases map to TRBD2. The CDR3 length is 19 residues. From germline, CDR1 is MDHEN and CDR2 SYDVKM. The junction had 21 bases not matched to a gene; V was cut back by 7 bases and J by 2 bases. CDR3 sequence: CASNGGRIRSLLNTDTQYF. In nucleotides, the CDR3 is TGTGCCAGCAACGGCGGGAGAATTAGGAGCCTCCTCAACACAGATACGCAGTATTTT.

V and J are TRBV14 and TRBJ1-2; weak D call: TRBD1 (6 bases). V was shortened by 3 bases and J by 4 bases, with 9 bases between the two germline ends. Germline V gene lookup returns CDR1 SGHDN and CDR2 FVKESK. The CDR3 has 13 residues. The CDR3 reads CASSQDSFYGYTF. The CDR3 coding sequence is TGTGCCAGCAGCCAGGACAGCTTCTATGGCTACACCTTC.

The chain uses TRBV6-9 and TRBJ1-1, with 7 bases aligning to TRBD1. The germline V gene encodes CDR1 MNHGY and CDR2 SVAAGI. CDR3 length: 16 amino acids. With 2 bases clipped from V and 1 base from J, the junction kept 7 bases outside the gene matches. CDR3: CASSYTRQGSNTEAFF. CDR3 DNA: TGTGCCAGCAGTTATACTAGACAGGGATCGAACACTGAAGCTTTCTTT.

The chain carries TRBV6-1 and TRBJ2-1, with 7 bases matching TRBD2. Germline lookup yields CDR1 MNHNS and CDR2 SASEGT. The CDR3 spans 14 residues. Trimming removed 11 bases from V and 0 bases from J; junction bases left unmatched: 7. The CDR3: CAVGGRSSYNEQFF. The DNA of the CDR3 is TGTGCCGTGGGAGGGCGGAGCTCCTACAATGAGCAGTTCTTC.

V gene TRBV27 combines with J gene TRBJ1-2; D is unclear. Between the trimmed V and J ends, which lost 3 bases and 2 bases, there was a span of 7 bases. CDR3 length: 13 residues. Germline CDR1 reads MNHEY; CDR2 reads SMNVEV (reference sequence). The CDR3 sequence: CASSFNSNYGYTF. The DNA for the CDR3 is TGTGCCAGCAGTTTTAACAGCAACTATGGCTACACCTTC.

The rearrangement uses TRBV7-9 and TRBJ2-3, with D maybe TRBD2 (7 bases). Germline CDR1 SEHNR, CDR2 FQNEAQ (reference sequence). This CDR3 comprises 16 residues. V lost 3 bases and J lost 1, with 14 bases in between. CDR3 protein: CASSFPGGRGTDTQYF. The CDR3 bases are TGTGCCAGCAGCTTTCCCGGGGGGCGGGGCACAGATACGCAGTATTTT.